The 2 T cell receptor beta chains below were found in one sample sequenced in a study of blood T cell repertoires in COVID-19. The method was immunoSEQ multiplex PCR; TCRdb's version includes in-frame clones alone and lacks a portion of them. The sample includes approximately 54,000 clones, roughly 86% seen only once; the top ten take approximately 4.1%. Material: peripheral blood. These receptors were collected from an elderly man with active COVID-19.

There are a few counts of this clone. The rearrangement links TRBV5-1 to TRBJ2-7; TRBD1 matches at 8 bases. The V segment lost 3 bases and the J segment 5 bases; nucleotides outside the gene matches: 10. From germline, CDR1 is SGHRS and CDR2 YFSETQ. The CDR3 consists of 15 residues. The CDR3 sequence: CASSSGQGINDEQYF. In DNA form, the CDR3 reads TGCGCCAGCAGCTCCGGACAGGGCATTAATGACGAGCAGTACTTC.

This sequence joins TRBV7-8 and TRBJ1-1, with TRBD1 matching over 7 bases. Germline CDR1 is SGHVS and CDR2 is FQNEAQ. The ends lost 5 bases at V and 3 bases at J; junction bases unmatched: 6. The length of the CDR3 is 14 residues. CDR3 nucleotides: TGTGCCAGCAGCCCAAGACAGGGTTACACTGAAGCTTTCTTT. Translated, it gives CASSPRQGYTEAFF.